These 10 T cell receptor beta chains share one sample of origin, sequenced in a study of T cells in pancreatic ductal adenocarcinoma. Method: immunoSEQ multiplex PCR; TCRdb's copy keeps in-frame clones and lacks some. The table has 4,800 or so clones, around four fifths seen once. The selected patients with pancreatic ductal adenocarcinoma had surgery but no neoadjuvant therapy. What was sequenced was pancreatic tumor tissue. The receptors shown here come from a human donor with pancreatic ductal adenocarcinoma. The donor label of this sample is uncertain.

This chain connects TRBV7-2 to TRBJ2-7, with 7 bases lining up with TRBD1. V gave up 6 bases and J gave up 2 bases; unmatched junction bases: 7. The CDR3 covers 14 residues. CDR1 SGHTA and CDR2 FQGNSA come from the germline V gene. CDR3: CASRRTGATYEQYF. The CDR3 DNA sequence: TGTGCCAGCAGGCGGACAGGAGCTACCTACGAGCAGTACTTC.

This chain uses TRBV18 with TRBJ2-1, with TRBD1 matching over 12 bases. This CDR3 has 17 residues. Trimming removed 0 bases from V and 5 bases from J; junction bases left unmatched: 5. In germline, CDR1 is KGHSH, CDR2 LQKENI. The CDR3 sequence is CASSPPGQGAGNNEQFF. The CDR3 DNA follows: TGTGCCAGCTCACCACCGGGACAGGGGGCGGGGAACAATGAGCAGTTCTTC.

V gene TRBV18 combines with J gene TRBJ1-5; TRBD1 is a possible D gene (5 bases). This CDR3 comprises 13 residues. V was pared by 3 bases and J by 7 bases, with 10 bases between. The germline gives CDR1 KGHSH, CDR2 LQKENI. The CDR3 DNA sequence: TGTGCCAGCTCACCGCGAGGGGACCAGCCCCAGCATTTT. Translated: CASSPRGDQPQHF.

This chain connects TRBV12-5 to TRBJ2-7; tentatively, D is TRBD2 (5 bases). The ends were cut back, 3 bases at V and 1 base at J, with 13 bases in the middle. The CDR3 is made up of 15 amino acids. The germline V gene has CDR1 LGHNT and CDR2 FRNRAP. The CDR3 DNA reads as TGTGCTAGTGGTTTATTCGGGGATTTGTCCTACGAGCAGTACTTC. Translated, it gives CASGLFGDLSYEQYF.

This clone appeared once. The CDR3 region has the DNA TGTGCCAGCTCACAATCCCGGGACAGGGGCTCTGAAGCTTTCTTT. This gives the protein CASSQSRDRGSEAFF. The chain is built from TRBV18 and TRBJ1-1, with 10 positions matching TRBD1. This CDR3 contains 15 residues. V shed 4 bases, J shed 6 bases, and the junction held 8 bases outside the gene matches. Germline V gene sequence: CDR1 KGHSH, CDR2 LQKENI.

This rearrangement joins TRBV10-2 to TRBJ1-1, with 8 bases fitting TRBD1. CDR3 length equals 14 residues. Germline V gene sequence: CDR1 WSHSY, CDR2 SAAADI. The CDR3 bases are TGCGCGACGTCAGGGGGCCCCATGTACACTGAAGCTTTCTTT. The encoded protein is CATSGGPMYTEAFF.

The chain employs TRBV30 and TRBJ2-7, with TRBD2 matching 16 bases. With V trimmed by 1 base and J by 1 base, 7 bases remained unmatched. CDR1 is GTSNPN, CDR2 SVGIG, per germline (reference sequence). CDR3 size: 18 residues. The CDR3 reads CAWSDVPGLAGGSYEQYF. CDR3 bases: TGTGCCTGGAGTGACGTTCCGGGACTAGCGGGGGGGTCCTACGAGCAGTACTTC.

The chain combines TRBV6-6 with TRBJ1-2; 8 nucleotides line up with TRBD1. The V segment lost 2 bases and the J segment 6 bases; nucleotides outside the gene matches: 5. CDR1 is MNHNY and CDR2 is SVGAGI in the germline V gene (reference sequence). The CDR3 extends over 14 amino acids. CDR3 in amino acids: CASSYPDRADGYTF. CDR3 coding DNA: TGTGCCAGCAGTTACCCGGACAGGGCTGATGGCTACACCTTC.

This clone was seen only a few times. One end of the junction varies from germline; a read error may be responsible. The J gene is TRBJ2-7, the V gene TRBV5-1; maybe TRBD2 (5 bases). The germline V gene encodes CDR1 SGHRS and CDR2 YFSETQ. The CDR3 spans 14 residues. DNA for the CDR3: TGCGCCAGCACCTTGGACTCGAGCTCCTACGAGCAGTACTTC. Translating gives CASTLDSSSYEQYF.

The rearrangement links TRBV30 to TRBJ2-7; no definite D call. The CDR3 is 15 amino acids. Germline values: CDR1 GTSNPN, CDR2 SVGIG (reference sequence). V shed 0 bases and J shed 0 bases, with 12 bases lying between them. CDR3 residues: CAWSVVWLSSYEQYF. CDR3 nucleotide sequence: TGTGCCTGGAGTGTAGTCTGGTTAAGCTCCTACGAGCAGTACTTC. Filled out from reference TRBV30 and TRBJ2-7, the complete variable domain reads SQTIHQWPATLVQPVGSPLSLECTVEGTSNPNLYWYRQAAGRGLQLLFYSVGIGQISSEVPQNLSASRPQDRQFILSSKKLLLSDSGFYLCAWSVVWLSSYEQYFGPGTRLTVT.